A selection of T cell receptor beta chains follows, all from one sample in a study of beta chain features in type 1 diabetes. Assay used: immunoSEQ multiplex PCR; TCRdb lists only in-frame clones, some missing. The sample records under 800,000 clones, around a sixth being singletons. Source material: naive CD4+ T cells from blood. The receptors stem from a man younger than 35 in good health. The CDR3 runs from the conserved cysteine through the conserved F or W. A D gene is named only where the DNA matches it firmly. Only some rows state a clone size, as once, few, many or a class for expanded clones.

j_gene: TRBJ2-3
abundance: -
d_gene: TRBD2
v_gene: TRBV10-3
CDR3aa: CAISFTSGGTDTQYF
CDR3nt: TGTGCCATCAGTTTCACTAGCGGGGGGACAGATACGCAGTATTTT

j_gene: TRBJ2-5
abundance: few
d_gene: -
v_gene: TRBV7-2
CDR3aa: CASSFYSSLETQYF
CDR3nt: TGTGCCAGCAGCTTCTATTCTAGCTTAGAGACCCAGTACTTC

j_gene: TRBJ2-5
abundance: few
d_gene: -
v_gene: TRBV7-2
CDR3aa: CASSLASRAPQETQYF
CDR3nt: TGTGCCAGCAGCTTAGCTTCGAGGGCCCCCCAAGAGACCCAGTACTTC

j_gene: TRBJ2-7
abundance: few
d_gene: -
v_gene: TRBV25-1
CDR3aa: CASGPALREQYF
CDR3nt: TGTGCCAGCGGGCCAGCCCTCAGGGAGCAGTACTTC

j_gene: TRBJ1-2
abundance: few
d_gene: -
v_gene: TRBV4-3
CDR3aa: CASSQEVGYGYTF
CDR3nt: TGCGCCAGCAGCCAAGAGGTCGGTTATGGCTACACCTTC

j_gene: TRBJ1-1
abundance: few
d_gene: TRBD1
v_gene: TRBV6-5
CDR3aa: CASRATGTGVAFF
CDR3nt: TGTGCCAGCAGGGCTACCGGGACAGGGGTAGCTTTCTTT

j_gene: TRBJ2-3
abundance: -
d_gene: TRBD2
v_gene: TRBV15
CDR3aa: CATSRGDLAGPRGSTDTQYF
CDR3nt: TGTGCCACCAGCAGAGGTGATCTAGCGGGGCCCCGGGGAAGCACAGATACGCAGTATTTT

j_gene: TRBJ1-1
abundance: -
d_gene: -
v_gene: TRBV5-1
CDR3aa: CASSPMGRLNTEAFF
CDR3nt: TGCGCCAGCAGCCCAATGGGACGGTTAAACACTGAAGCTTTCTTT

j_gene: TRBJ2-7
abundance: -
d_gene: TRBD2
v_gene: TRBV28
CDR3aa: CASSLVASGSYEQYF
CDR3nt: TGTGCCAGCAGTTTGGTTGCTAGCGGGAGTTACGAGCAGTACTTC

j_gene: TRBJ2-2
abundance: -
d_gene: -
v_gene: TRBV29-1
CDR3aa: CSVGGRGPTGELFF
CDR3nt: TGCAGCGTTGGGGGAAGGGGACCCACCGGGGAGCTGTTTTTT

j_gene: TRBJ2-3
abundance: few
d_gene: TRBD1
v_gene: TRBV19
CDR3aa: CASSTRQGKDTQYF
CDR3nt: TGTGCCAGTAGTACCCGACAGGGGAAAGATACGCAGTATTTT

j_gene: TRBJ2-1
abundance: few
d_gene: TRBD1
v_gene: TRBV15
CDR3aa: CATSRENRGQFF
CDR3nt: TGTGCCACCAGCAGAGAAAACAGGGGGCAGTTCTTC

j_gene: TRBJ2-5
abundance: few
d_gene: -
v_gene: TRBV4-1
CDR3aa: CASSQVSLVETQYF
CDR3nt: TGCGCCAGCAGCCAAGTTTCATTGGTAGAGACCCAGTACTTC

j_gene: TRBJ1-5
abundance: -
d_gene: -
v_gene: TRBV15
CDR3aa: CATGLGRLNQPQHF
CDR3nt: TGTGCCACCGGTCTGGGCAGGCTCAATCAGCCCCAGCATTTT

j_gene: TRBJ2-4
abundance: -
d_gene: -
v_gene: TRBV29-1
CDR3aa: CSARALAKNIQYF
CDR3nt: TGCAGCGCCCGGGCCCTAGCCAAAAACATTCAGTACTTC

j_gene: TRBJ2-4
abundance: -
d_gene: -
v_gene: TRBV7-2
CDR3aa: CASSFRVWGDIQYF
CDR3nt: TGTGCCAGCAGCTTCAGGGTGTGGGGGGACATTCAGTACTTC

j_gene: TRBJ2-5
abundance: few
d_gene: TRBD2
v_gene: TRBV6-6
CDR3aa: CASSYGSGGRETQYF
CDR3nt: TGTGCCAGCAGTTACGGTAGCGGGGGTAGAGAGACCCAGTACTTC

j_gene: TRBJ2-7
abundance: -
d_gene: -
v_gene: TRBV28
CDR3aa: CASSLIGGLQYF
CDR3nt: TGTGCCAGCAGTTTAATCGGGGGGCTGCAGTACTTC

j_gene: TRBJ1-2
abundance: -
d_gene: -
v_gene: TRBV27
CDR3aa: CASSPETQGNYGYTF
CDR3nt: TGTGCCAGCAGTCCCGAGACCCAGGGCAACTATGGCTACACCTTC

j_gene: TRBJ1-1
abundance: few
d_gene: -
v_gene: TRBV12-1
CDR3aa: CARRQGRVEAFF
CDR3nt: TGTGCCAGACGACAGGGGAGAGTTGAAGCTTTCTTT

j_gene: TRBJ2-1
abundance: -
d_gene: TRBD2
v_gene: TRBV27
CDR3aa: CASSTTSAIMVEQFF
CDR3nt: TGTGCCAGCAGTACGACTAGCGCCATTATGGTTGAGCAGTTCTTC

j_gene: TRBJ2-1
abundance: -
d_gene: TRBD1
v_gene: TRBV7-3
CDR3aa: CASSQGQGNEQFF
CDR3nt: TGTGCCAGCAGCCAGGGACAGGGCAATGAGCAGTTCTTC

j_gene: TRBJ2-5
abundance: -
d_gene: -
v_gene: TRBV2
CDR3aa: CASKSWTAEETQYF
CDR3nt: TGTGCCAGCAAATCGTGGACAGCTGAAGAGACCCAGTACTTC

j_gene: TRBJ2-5
abundance: -
d_gene: TRBD1
v_gene: TRBV7-2
CDR3aa: CASSLADRGYQETQYF
CDR3nt: TGTGCCAGCAGCTTAGCGGACAGGGGGTACCAAGAGACCCAGTACTTC

j_gene: TRBJ2-7
abundance: -
d_gene: -
v_gene: TRBV28
CDR3aa: CASTQGPGEWYEQYF
CDR3nt: TGTGCCAGCACCCAAGGGCCCGGAGAGTGGTACGAGCAGTACTTC

j_gene: TRBJ2-7
abundance: -
d_gene: TRBD1
v_gene: TRBV11-2
CDR3aa: CASSLDLGQGNYEQYF
CDR3nt: TGTGCCAGCAGCTTAGATTTGGGACAGGGCAACTACGAGCAGTACTTC

j_gene: TRBJ2-6
abundance: few
d_gene: -
v_gene: TRBV2
CDR3aa: CASSEVGGSGANVLTF
CDR3nt: TGTGCCAGCAGTGAGGTCGGGGGATCTGGGGCCAACGTCCTGACTTTC

j_gene: TRBJ1-5
abundance: few
d_gene: -
v_gene: TRBV19
CDR3aa: CASSLLDQPQHF
CDR3nt: TGTGCCAGTAGCCTACTGGATCAGCCCCAGCATTTT

j_gene: TRBJ2-3
abundance: few
d_gene: -
v_gene: TRBV7-9
CDR3aa: CASSLSTDTDTQYF
CDR3nt: TGTGCCAGCAGCTTGTCAACAGACACAGATACGCAGTATTTT

j_gene: TRBJ1-1
abundance: few
d_gene: -
v_gene: TRBV29-1
CDR3aa: CSVGRGYTEAFF
CDR3nt: TGCAGCGTTGGAAGGGGATACACTGAAGCTTTCTTT

j_gene: TRBJ1-5
abundance: once
d_gene: -
v_gene: TRBV18
CDR3aa: CASSLMWGQEDGNQPQHF
CDR3nt: TGTGCCAGCTCACTAATGTGGGGGCAGGAGGATGGCAATCAGCCCCAGCATTTT